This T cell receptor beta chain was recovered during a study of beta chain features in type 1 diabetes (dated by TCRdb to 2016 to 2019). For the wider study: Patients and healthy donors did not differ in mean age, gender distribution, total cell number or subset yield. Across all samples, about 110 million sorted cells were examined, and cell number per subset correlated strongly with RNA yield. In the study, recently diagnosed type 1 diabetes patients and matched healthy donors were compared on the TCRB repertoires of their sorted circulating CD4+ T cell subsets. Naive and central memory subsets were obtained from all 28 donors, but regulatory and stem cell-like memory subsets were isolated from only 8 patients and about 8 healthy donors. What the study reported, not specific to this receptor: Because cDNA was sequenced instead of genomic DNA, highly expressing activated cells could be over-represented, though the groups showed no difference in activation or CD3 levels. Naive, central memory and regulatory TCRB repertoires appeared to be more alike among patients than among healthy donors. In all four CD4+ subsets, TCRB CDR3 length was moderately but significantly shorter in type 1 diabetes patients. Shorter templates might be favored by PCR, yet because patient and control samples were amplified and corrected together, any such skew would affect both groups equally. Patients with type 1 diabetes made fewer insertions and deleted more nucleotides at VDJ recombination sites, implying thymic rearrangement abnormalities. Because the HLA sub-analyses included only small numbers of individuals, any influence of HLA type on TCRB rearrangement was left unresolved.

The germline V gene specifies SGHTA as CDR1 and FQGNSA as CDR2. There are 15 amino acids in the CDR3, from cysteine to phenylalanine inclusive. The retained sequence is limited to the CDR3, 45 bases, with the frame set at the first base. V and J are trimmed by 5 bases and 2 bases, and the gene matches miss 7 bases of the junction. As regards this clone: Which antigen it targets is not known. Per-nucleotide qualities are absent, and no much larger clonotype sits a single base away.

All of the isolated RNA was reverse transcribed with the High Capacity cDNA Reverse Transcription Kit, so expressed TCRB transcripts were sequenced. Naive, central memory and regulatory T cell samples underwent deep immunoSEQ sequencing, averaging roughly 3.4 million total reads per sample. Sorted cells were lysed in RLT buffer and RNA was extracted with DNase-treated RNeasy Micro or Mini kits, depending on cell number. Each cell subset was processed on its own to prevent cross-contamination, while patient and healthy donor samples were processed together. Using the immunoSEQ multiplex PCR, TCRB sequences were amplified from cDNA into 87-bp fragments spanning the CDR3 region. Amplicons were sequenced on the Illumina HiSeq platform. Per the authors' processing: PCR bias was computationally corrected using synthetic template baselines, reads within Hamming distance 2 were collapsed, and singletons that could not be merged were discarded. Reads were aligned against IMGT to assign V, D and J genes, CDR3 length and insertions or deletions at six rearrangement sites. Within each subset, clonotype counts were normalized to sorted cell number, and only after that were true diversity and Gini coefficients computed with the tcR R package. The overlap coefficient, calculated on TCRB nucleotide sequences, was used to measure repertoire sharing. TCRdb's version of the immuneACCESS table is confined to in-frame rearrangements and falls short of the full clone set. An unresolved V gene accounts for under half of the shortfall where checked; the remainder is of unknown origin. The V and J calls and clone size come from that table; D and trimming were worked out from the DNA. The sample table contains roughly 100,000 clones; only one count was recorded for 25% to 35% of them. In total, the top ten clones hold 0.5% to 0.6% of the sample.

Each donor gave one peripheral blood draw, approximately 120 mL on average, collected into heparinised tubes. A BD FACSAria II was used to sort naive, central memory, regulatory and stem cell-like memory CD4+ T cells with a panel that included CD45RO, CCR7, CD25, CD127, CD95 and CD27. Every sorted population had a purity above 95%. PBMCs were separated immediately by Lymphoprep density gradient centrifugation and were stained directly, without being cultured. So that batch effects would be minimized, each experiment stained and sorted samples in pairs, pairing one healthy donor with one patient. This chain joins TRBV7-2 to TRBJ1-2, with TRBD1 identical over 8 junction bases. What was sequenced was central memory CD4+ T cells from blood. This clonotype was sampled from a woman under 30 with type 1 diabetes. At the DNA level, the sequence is TGTGCCAGCAGCCCGGGGACAGGAACCAACTATGGCTACACCTTC. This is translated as CASSPGTGTNYGYTF.